This entry is about one TCR beta chain. The data were taken from a study of cytomegalovirus exposure and HLA in healthy donors. 60 Vbeta and 13 Jbeta primers were used in PCR. The protocol was immunoSEQ multiplex PCR, while the TCRdb copy is restricted to in-frame clones and leaves out a portion. Here the sample spans under 150,000 clones, around three quarters being singletons. The CDR3 is 13 amino acids. Germline CDR1 is ENHRY and CDR2 is SYGVKD. Losses at the gene ends were 10 bases for V and 6 bases for J; bases not matched to a gene: 7. Input material: PBMCs. The source is a man aged 40-55 years in good health and CMV-seropositive. This chain connects TRBV10-3 to TRBJ1-5; 9 positions match TRBD1. CDR3 amino acids: CATRTGESQPQHF. The CDR3 DNA reads TGTGCCACCCGGACAGGGGAAAGTCAGCCCCAGCATTTT.